This T cell receptor (beta chain) was documented in a study of cytomegalovirus exposure and HLA in healthy donors. Broader study findings: For cytomegalovirus status, the classifier reportedly gave diagnoses with high specificity and sensitivity.

60 Vbeta and 13 Jbeta primers were used in PCR. Measured with immunoSEQ multiplex PCR; TCRdb has only the in-frame clones, and not every one. The data show roughly 71,000 clones, 60% to 75% seen once. Concerning this clone: The antigen is unknown.

V dropped 1 base and J dropped 7; count of bases not matched to a gene: 6. The CDR3 length is 15 residues. Germline-derived CDR1 and CDR2 are LGHNA and YSLEER. Input material: PBMCs. The chain recombines TRBV4-3 with TRBJ2-2, with 7 bases matching TRBD1. The sequence was obtained from a middle-aged man in good health and CMV-seropositive. The CDR3 reads CASSQARGQNGELFF. Here the CDR3 DNA reads TGCGCCAGCAGCCAAGCTAGGGGGCAGAACGGGGAGCTGTTTTTT.